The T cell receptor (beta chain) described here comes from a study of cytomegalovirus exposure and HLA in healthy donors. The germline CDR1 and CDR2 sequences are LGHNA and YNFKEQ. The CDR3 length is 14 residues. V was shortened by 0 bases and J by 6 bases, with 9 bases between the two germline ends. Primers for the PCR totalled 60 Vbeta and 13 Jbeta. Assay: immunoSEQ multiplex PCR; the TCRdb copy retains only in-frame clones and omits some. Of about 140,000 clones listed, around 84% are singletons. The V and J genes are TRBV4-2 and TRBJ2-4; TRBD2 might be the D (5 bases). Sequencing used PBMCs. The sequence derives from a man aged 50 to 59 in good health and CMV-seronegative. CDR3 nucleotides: TGTGCCAGCAGCCAAGAAAGCGGATTAAACATTCAGTACTTC. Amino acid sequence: CASSQESGLNIQYF.